Following are 16 T cell receptor beta chains from one sample sequenced in a study of vaccination and CD4 T cells after COVID-19. Indicated time point: late sampling 161 to 241 days after vaccination in a few convalescent patients. Sample treatment: approximately nine-day PBMC culture with coronavirus spike peptide pools or control peptides (ViraFEST assay). Antigens of these TCRs are unknown. The Oncomine TCR Beta short-read assay generated sequence data from the DNA of cultured CD4+ T cells. TCRdb re-called the PCR reads with MiXCR, one entry per CDR3 protein. The sample consists of more than 15,000 distinct CDR3 sequences, 40% to 65% of them appearing once. The sample was CD4+ T cells from blood, cultured in vitro, taken about 7 months after SARS-CoV-2 vaccination. The source is a human donor who had recovered from COVID-19.

The gene calls are TRBV7-6 and TRBJ2-7; 8 positions match TRBD2. The germline V gene has CDR1 SGHVS and CDR2 FNYEAQ. The CDR3 contains 15 residues. Unmatched junction bases numbered 5, after V lost 1 base and J lost 3 bases. The CDR3 region has the DNA TGTGCCAGCAGCTTAGGGCTGGGACTAGACTACGAGCAGTACTTC. Amino acids: CASSLGLGLDYEQYF.

The rearrangement uses TRBV5-4 and TRBJ2-5, with a possible D match to TRBD2 (6 bases). Germline values: CDR1 SGHNT, CDR2 YYREEE (reference sequence). The CDR3 is 14 residues long. The ends were cut back, 2 bases at V and 2 bases at J, with 10 bases in the middle. The CDR3 DNA sequence: TGTGCCAGCAGCTTAGACAGCGGGCAAGAGACCCAGTACTTC. Its translation is CASSLDSGQETQYF.

This chain uses TRBV3-1 with TRBJ2-3; 7 positions match TRBD1. The CDR3 consists of 15 residues. J lost 1 base, V lost 4 bases, and 5 bases had no gene match. Germline V CDR1 and CDR2: LGHDT, YNNKEL (reference sequence). The CDR3 region has the DNA TGTGCCAGCAGCCGTACCGGGACAGGCACAGATACGCAGTATTTT. Protein sequence: CASSRTGTGTDTQYF.

This clonotype was detected only a few times. This chain uses TRBV25-1 with TRBJ1-5; the D gene is possibly TRBD1 (5 bases). Looked up from germline, CDR1 is MGHDK and CDR2 is SYGVNS. Trimming took off 3 bases at V and 2 bases at J, with 11 bases between the two ends. The CDR3 loop spans 15 amino acids. CDR3 sequence: CASSDRGEGNQPQHF. The CDR3 DNA reads TGTGCCAGCAGTGACCGAGGGGAGGGCAATCAGCCCCAGCATTTT.

The sample holds one count of this clonotype. The CDR3 bases are TGTGCCAGCACCAACCGGGACAGGGGTGGGAAGCAGTACTTC. Its translation: CASTNRDRGGKQYF. This rearrangement joins TRBV6-1 to TRBJ2-7; 10 nucleotides match TRBD1. Germline V gene lookup returns CDR1 MNHNS and CDR2 SASEGT. The V and J ends lost 7 bases and 8 bases, in that order; junction bases with no gene match: 11. This CDR3 region has 14 residues.

In its sample, this clonotype was seen a few times. V usage is TRBV28 and J usage is TRBJ2-7; D call uncertain. The CDR3 runs to 15 residues. V lost 3 bases to trimming and J lost 0 bases, with 12 bases between them. Germline V gives CDR1 MDHEN, CDR2 SYDVKM. CDR3 sequence reads: CASSFRNRISYEQYF. CDR3 bases: TGTGCCAGCAGTTTTAGGAATCGGATCTCCTACGAGCAGTACTTC.

The chain has TRBV20-1 and TRBJ1-1, with 12 bases aligning to TRBD1. This CDR3 comprises 16 residues. V shed 0 bases, J shed 5 bases, and the junction held 7 bases outside the gene matches. Germline assignment: CDR1 DFQATT and CDR2 SNEGSKA (reference sequence). The CDR3 DNA sequence: TGCAGTGCTAGAGAAGGGACAGGGGGCCGGGGGACTGAAGCTTTCTTT. This translates into CSAREGTGGRGTEAFF.

The chain joins TRBV20-1 to TRBJ1-4; 10 bases align to TRBD1. The germline V gene has CDR1 DFQATT and CDR2 SNEGSKA (reference sequence). CDR3 length equals 18 residues. Losses at the gene ends were 0 bases for V and 4 bases for J; bases not matched to a gene: 11. CDR3 loop: CSAREYGTGVGGNEKLFF. DNA for the CDR3: TGCAGTGCTAGAGAATACGGGACAGGGGTGGGGGGTAATGAAAAACTGTTTTTT.

This clonotype has only a few counts. The chain has TRBV7-2 and TRBJ2-7; D not resolved. V lost 5 bases and J 2 bases, leaving 7 bases between the germline ends. The CDR3 is 12 amino acids. Germline CDR1 and CDR2: SGHTA and FQGNSA. CDR3 sequence reads: CASSLTTYEQYF. The CDR3 DNA follows: TGTGCCAGCAGCCTAACTACCTACGAGCAGTACTTC.

There are a few counts of this clonotype. The J gene is TRBJ1-5, the V gene TRBV20-1; no firm D call. Germline V gene data show CDR1 as DFQATT and CDR2 as SNEGSKA (reference sequence). Trimming removed 4 bases from V and 0 bases from J, with 13 bases in between. This CDR3 comprises 15 residues. DNA of the CDR3: TGCAGTGCTATAACCCAGTTGGATAGCAATCAGCCCCAGCATTTT. Encoded protein: CSAITQLDSNQPQHF.

The gene calls are TRBV7-9 and TRBJ2-7, with 8 bases matching TRBD2. The CDR3 runs to 13 residues. V trimming: 5 bases; J trimming: 4 bases; junction bases outside the gene matches: 4. Germline V gene lookup returns CDR1 SEHNR and CDR2 FQNEAQ (reference sequence). The CDR3 protein is CASSRSGAYEQYF. The CDR3 DNA is TGTGCCAGCAGCCGTAGCGGGGCTTACGAGCAGTACTTC. Looking up the rest from reference TRBV7-9 and TRBJ2-7 gives the full variable domain: DTGVSQNPRHKITKRGQNVTFRCDPISEHNRLYWYRQTLGQGPEFLTYFQNEAQLEKSRLLSDRFSAERPKGSFSTLEIQRTEQGDSAMYLCASSRSGAYEQYFGPGTRLTVT.

This clonotype was seen more than once but under ten times. The chain has TRBV6-1 and TRBJ1-1, with D possibly being TRBD1 (5 bases). CDR1 and CDR2 (germline): MNHNS, SASEGT. The CDR3 is made up of 14 amino acids. V was clipped by 4 bases and J by 5 bases, with 14 bases between them. The CDR3 protein is CASSVQGRGTEAFF. The CDR3 nucleotides are TGTGCCAGCAGTGTGCAGGGTCGGGGGACTGAAGCTTTCTTT.

This clonotype was picked up a small number of times. In DNA, the CDR3 is TGCAGTGCTACCCTGGGCAGGGAGACCCAGTACTTC. This codes for CSATLGRETQYF. The chain joins TRBV20-1 to TRBJ2-5; D is uncertain. The CDR3 contains 12 residues. Germline V gene data show CDR1 as DFQATT and CDR2 as SNEGSKA (reference sequence). The V and J ends lost 4 bases and 5 bases respectively, with 11 bases between them.

V usage is TRBV20-1 and J usage is TRBJ1-1; D gene uncertain. The length of the CDR3 is 13 residues. Germline assignment: CDR1 DFQATT and CDR2 SNEGSKA (reference sequence). Trimming shortened V by 7 bases and J by 7 bases, and 19 bases separated the two germline ends. CDR3 sequence: CSGAATFSFEAFF. The CDR3 DNA reads TGCAGTGGGGCAGCGACCTTTAGTTTTGAAGCTTTCTTT.

Here the CDR3 reads CATSRGSYGIQYF. As DNA, the CDR3 is TGTGCCACCAGCAGAGGAAGTTATGGCATTCAGTACTTC. V and J are TRBV15 and TRBJ2-4; D is unresolved. The CDR3 consists of 13 residues. The germline V gene encodes CDR1 LNHNV and CDR2 YYDKDF (reference sequence). The V end lost 1 base, the J end lost 9 bases, and 10 bases lay between the germline ends.

This clonotype was picked up a small number of times. This chain connects TRBV19 to TRBJ2-7; 7 nucleotides match TRBD2. Trimming took 4 bases from V and 3 from J; bases not matched to a gene: 6. The CDR3 consists of 14 residues. The germline V gene has CDR1 LNHDA and CDR2 SQIVND (reference sequence). CDR3 nucleotide sequence: TGTGCCAGTAGTAACCTCGGGGGGTACTACGAGCAGTACTTC. Translating it yields CASSNLGGYYEQYF.